This passage covers 20 T cell receptor beta chains from one sample sequenced in a study of cytomegalovirus exposure and HLA in healthy donors. PCR employed 60 Vbeta and 13 Jbeta primers. The assay was immunoSEQ multiplex PCR, and TCRdb's table has in-frame clones only and misses some. The top ten clones hold roughly 1.6% of a sample with about 110,000 clones, around 82% of them seen once. The sequencing sample was made of PBMCs. These TCRs come from a man over 45 in good health and CMV-seronegative.

Written as DNA, the CDR3 is TGTGCCATCAGTTCGGGGACAGCCAGCACAGATACGCAGTATTTT. Amino acid sequence: CAISSGTASTDTQYF. The chain uses TRBV10-3 and TRBJ2-3, with 7 bases fitting TRBD1. Unmatched junction bases numbered 5, after V lost 5 bases and J lost 0 bases. Looked up from germline, CDR1 is ENHRY and CDR2 is SYGVKD. CDR3 length: 15 amino acids.

This chain links TRBV29-1 with TRBJ1-3; D remains unclear. This CDR3 has 13 amino acids. Trimming pared 1 base from V and 0 bases from J, leaving 4 bases between. CDR1 and CDR2 from the germline V gene are SQVTM and ANQGSEA. CDR3 coding DNA: TGCAGCGTTGAAGGCAGCTCTGGAAACACCATATATTTT. This translates into CSVEGSSGNTIYF.

CDR3 in DNA: TGCGCCAGCAGCTTGGAATCTACTCTCTATAATTCACCCCTCCACTTT. Translated, it gives CASSLESTLYNSPLHF. The chain links TRBV5-1 to TRBJ1-6; D gene unclear. The V end lost 0 bases, the J end lost 3 bases, and 10 bases lay between the germline ends. This CDR3 region has 16 residues. Germline CDR1 reads SGHRS; CDR2 reads YFSETQ.

The chain links TRBV11-3 to TRBJ2-5; D is undetermined. CDR1 is SGHNT and CDR2 is YENEEA in the germline V gene. The CDR3 is made up of 14 amino acids. With 4 bases removed from V and 3 bases from J, the gap between germline ends came to 12 bases. In DNA form, the CDR3 reads TGTGCCAGCAGCTCTGGCGGAAATAAAGAGACCCAGTACTTC. Protein product: CASSSGGNKETQYF. Supplemented by reference TRBV11-3 and TRBJ2-5, the full variable domain reads EAGVVQSPRYKIIEKKQPVAFWCNPISGHNTLYWYLQNLGQGPELLIRYENEEAVDDSQLPKDRFSAERLKGVDSTLKIQPAELGDSAVYLCASSSGGNKETQYFGPGTRLLVL.

The CDR3 protein is CASSLGPTERRFF. The CDR3 DNA sequence: TGTGCCAGCAGCTTAGGACCCACCGAGCGTCGCTTCTTC. The chain carries TRBV7-2 and TRBJ2-1; D is unresolved. This CDR3 has 13 amino acids. Germline V gene data show CDR1 as SGHTA and CDR2 as FQGNSA. The V end lost 1 base, the J end lost 16 bases, and 17 bases lay between the germline ends.

The V call is TRBV18, the J call TRBJ1-3; 7 bases align to TRBD1. The V segment lost 6 bases and the J segment 4 bases; nucleotides outside the gene matches: 6. The CDR3 length is 14 residues. Germline-derived CDR1 and CDR2 are KGHSH and LQKENI. CDR3 protein: CASSLQGRGNTIYF. In nucleotides, the CDR3 is TGTGCCAGCTCTTTACAGGGGAGAGGAAACACCATATATTTT. The full variable domain, its missing parts supplied by reference TRBV18 and TRBJ1-3, is NAGVMQNPRHLVRRRGQEARLRCSPMKGHSHVYWYRQLPEEGLKFMVYLQKENIIDESGMPKERFSAEFPKEGPSILRIQQVVRGDSAAYFCASSLQGRGNTIYFGEGSWLTVV.

The chain couples TRBV7-2 to TRBJ1-4, with TRBD1 as a possible D gene (5 bases). The CDR3 loop spans 15 amino acids. The germline V gene has CDR1 SGHTA and CDR2 FQGNSA. The V and J ends lost 6 bases and 10 bases respectively, with 21 bases between them. CDR3 DNA: TGTGCCAGCAGACCCACCGAATCCGGGCAGGGAAAACTGTTTTTT. Its translation is CASRPTESGQGKLFF.

This sequence joins TRBV5-4 and TRBJ1-5, with 7 positions matching TRBD1. In germline, CDR1 is SGHNT, CDR2 YYREEE (reference sequence). Losses at the gene ends were 4 bases for V and 4 bases for J; bases not matched to a gene: 5. The CDR3 length is 14 residues. The CDR3 nucleotides read TGTGCCAGCAGCCTGACAGGGAGTAATCAGCCCCAGCATTTT. It is translated as CASSLTGSNQPQHF.

The rearrangement joins TRBV29-1 to TRBJ2-2, with 7 bases identical to TRBD1. J was trimmed by 1 base and V by 4 bases; bases with no gene match: 3. Looked up from germline, CDR1 is SQVTM and CDR2 is ANQGSEA. The CDR3 is made up of 14 amino acids. CDR3 in amino acids: CSVGRTGNTGELFF. The CDR3 bases are TGCAGCGTTGGGAGGACAGGGAACACCGGGGAGCTGTTTTTT.

The V call is TRBV19, the J call TRBJ1-2; 9 nucleotides align to TRBD1. CDR1 is LNHDA, CDR2 SQIVND, per germline (reference sequence). This CDR3 has 14 residues. After removal of 3 bases from V and 3 bases from J, the junction contained 2 bases not matched to a gene. The CDR3 DNA is TGTGCCAGTAGTATTGACAGGGGGGACTATGGCTACACCTTC. It codes for CASSIDRGDYGYTF.

The chain combines TRBV6-1 with TRBJ1-1, with TRBD1 identical over 7 bases. The length of the CDR3 is 13 residues. The ends lost 9 bases at V and 7 bases at J; junction bases unmatched: 11. CDR1 MNHNS and CDR2 SASEGT come from the germline V gene. CDR3 bases: TGTGCCAGTGGGGACAGCGGAGGGGGTGAAGCTTTCTTT. It codes for CASGDSGGGEAFF.

This clone has more than one count but fewer than ten. This chain links TRBV6-5 with TRBJ1-1; 7 bases line up with TRBD1. The CDR3 sequence is 13 residues long. Germline V CDR1 and CDR2: MNHEY, SVGAGI. J lost 5 bases, V lost 7 bases, and 7 bases had no gene match. In nucleotides, the CDR3 is TGTGCCAGCAATCTACAGGGGAGTACTGAAGCTTTCTTT. Protein: CASNLQGSTEAFF.

The chain carries TRBV28 and TRBJ2-3; D possibly corresponds to TRBD1 (6 bases). V was pared by 3 bases and J by 0 bases, with 10 bases between. CDR1 and CDR2 (germline): MDHEN, SYDVKM. This CDR3 has 15 residues. The chain's CDR3 is CASSLGAASTDTQYF. The CDR3 bases are TGTGCCAGCAGTTTGGGGGCGGCTAGCACAGATACGCAGTATTTT.

The chain couples TRBV5-4 to TRBJ1-2; D gene ambiguous. V lost 3 bases, J lost 8 bases, and 11 bases lay in between. This CDR3 is built from 12 residues. Germline CDR1 SGHNT, CDR2 YYREEE (reference sequence). CDR3 sequence reads: CASSSIAEGYTF. Written as DNA, the CDR3 is TGTGCCAGCAGCTCCATAGCGGAAGGCTACACCTTC.

Within the sample, this clone is medium-sized. The V and J genes are TRBV5-1 and TRBJ1-1; D is possibly TRBD1 (6 bases). The CDR3 is 14 amino acids. CDR1 and CDR2 (germline): SGHRS, YFSETQ. V dropped 4 bases and J dropped 5 bases, with 15 bases sitting between them. CDR3 coding DNA: TGCGCCAGCAGCGAACAGGGTCGGGGAACTGAAGCTTTCTTT. It translates to CASSEQGRGTEAFF.

The V and J genes are TRBV27 and TRBJ2-5, with TRBD2 identical over 7 bases. Germline CDR1 reads MNHEY; CDR2 reads SMNVEV (reference sequence). V lost 6 bases, J lost 9 bases, and 7 bases stayed unmatched. CDR3 length equals 12 residues. CDR3 loop: CASSRGLGAQYF. The CDR3 DNA reads as TGTGCCAGCAGCCGCGGACTAGGGGCCCAGTACTTC.

This chain uses TRBV7-6 with TRBJ1-1, with TRBD1 matching 9 bases. V gave up 0 bases and J gave up 11 bases; unmatched junction bases: 13. The CDR3 has 16 amino acids. The germline V gene has CDR1 SGHVS and CDR2 FNYEAQ. CDR3 nucleotides: TGTGCCAGCAGCTTAGCGTCAGGCGGGACAGGGTCCGAGGCTTTCTTT. It is translated as CASSLASGGTGSEAFF.

The chain recombines TRBV7-2 with TRBJ1-1; 7 nucleotides match TRBD1. CDR1 and CDR2 (germline): SGHTA, FQGNSA. CDR3 length: 12 amino acids. V shed 2 bases, J shed 7 bases, and the junction held 1 base outside the gene matches. The CDR3: CASSLRGLEAFF. CDR3 DNA sequence: TGTGCCAGCAGCTTAAGGGGGCTTGAAGCTTTCTTT. The entire variable domain, with the rest obtained from reference TRBV7-2 and TRBJ1-1, is as follows: GAGVSQSPSNKVTEKGKDVELRCDPISGHTALYWYRQSLGQGLEFLIYFQGNSAPDKSGLPSDRFSAERTGGSVSTLTIQRTQQEDSAVYLCASSLRGLEAFFGQGTRLTVV.

The chain couples TRBV19 to TRBJ2-3, with 8 bases fitting TRBD1. The germline gives CDR1 LNHDA, CDR2 SQIVND (reference sequence). The ends lost 1 base at V and 2 bases at J; junction bases unmatched: 2. This CDR3 has 15 residues. Here the CDR3 reads CASSIGTGHTDTQYF. CDR3 DNA: TGTGCCAGTAGTATAGGGACAGGGCACACAGATACGCAGTATTTT.

The chain carries TRBV10-3 and TRBJ2-2; TRBD2 aligns across 11 bases. The germline gives CDR1 ENHRY, CDR2 SYGVKD. The CDR3 contains 17 residues. Trimming took 0 bases from V and 2 from J; bases not matched to a gene: 2. CDR3 DNA sequence: TGTGCCATCAGTGAGTCGGGACTAGCGGATAACACCGGGGAGCTGTTTTTT. Residues: CAISESGLADNTGELFF.